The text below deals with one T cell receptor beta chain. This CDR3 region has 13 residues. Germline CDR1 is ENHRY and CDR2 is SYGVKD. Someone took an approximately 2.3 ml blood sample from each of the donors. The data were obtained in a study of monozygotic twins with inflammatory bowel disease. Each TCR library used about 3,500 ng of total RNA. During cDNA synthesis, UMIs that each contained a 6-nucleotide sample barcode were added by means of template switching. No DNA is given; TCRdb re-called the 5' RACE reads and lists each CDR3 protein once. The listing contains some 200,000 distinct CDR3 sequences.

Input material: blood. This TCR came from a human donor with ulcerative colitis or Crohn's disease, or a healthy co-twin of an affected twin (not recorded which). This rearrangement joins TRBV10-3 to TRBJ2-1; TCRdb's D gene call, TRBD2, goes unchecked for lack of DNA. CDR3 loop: CAVLAGELNEQFF.